This T cell receptor (beta chain) was identified during a study of shared T cell receptors in the human thymus. Assay: immunoSEQ multiplex PCR; the TCRdb copy retains only in-frame clones and omits some. The sample lists approximately 730,000 clones, approximately 83% seen once, with over 0.008% in the top ten. In germline, CDR1 is MNHEY, CDR2 SVGAGI. This CDR3 is 14 amino acids long. V trimming: 3 bases; J trimming: 8 bases; junction bases outside the gene matches: 6. These sequences were also reported in another study, on human thymus T cells.

The TCR originated in a girl less than two years old with a congenital heart defect. V usage is TRBV6-5 and J usage is TRBJ1-4; 7 bases agree with TRBD1. Sequences were obtained from thymocytes. CDR3 bases: TGTGCCAGCAGTTATCGACAGGGAGGCGAAAAACTGTTTTTT. As protein: CASSYRQGGEKLFF.